This entry features one TCR beta chain sequence. Its antigen is not known. The data are from a study of blood T cells in healthy people across ages. Study conclusions and caveats: Per million T cells, TCR beta diversity dropped roughly linearly as age increased. There were more naive CD4+ cells and higher diversity in long-lived donors than in aged donors. Diversity estimated from one million T cells was considered an underestimate.

PCR was performed a second time for about 7 to 12 cycles using a sample-barcoded 5' primer and a J-beta primer mix. At least 2.5 million CDR3-containing paired-end reads were obtained per sample. TCRdb re-analysed the 5' RACE reads in MiXCR, keeping a single row per CDR3 protein. The profile covers some 900,000 distinct CDR3 sequences, with about 44% appearing a single time and roughly 12% taken by the ten largest. The ends lost 7 bases at V and 5 bases at J; junction bases unmatched: 14. The CDR3 sequence is 16 residues long. Germline CDR1 and CDR2: MDHEN and SYDVKM. The chain has TRBV28 and TRBJ2-5; 9 nucleotides match TRBD1. The source material was blood. The source is a man younger than 45 in good health. The CDR3 bases are TGTGCCAGCATCGCGATGCACGGGACAGGGCATGAGACCCAGTACTTC. This sequence encodes CASIAMHGTGHETQYF.